The clone carrying this T cell receptor (beta chain) was detected once. Its specificity is not known. One end of the junction does not line up with germline, which may come from a read error. Germline CDR1 SQVTM, CDR2 ANQGSEA. CDR3 length equals 14 residues. Treatment here: about 20 received Ad26.COV2.S at low or high dose, single or two shots; about 5 received placebo; per-sample allocation not given. The samples were gathered on day 63 after the first injection of vaccine or placebo. Generated by immunoSEQ multiplex PCR, the TCRdb table keeps only in-frame clones and is missing some. The data hold 200,000 to 300,000 clones, with approximately 88% observed a single time. This specimen belongs to a study of Ad26.COV2.S vaccination and SARS-CoV-2 variants. Background on the study: Participant was drawn from the COV1001 Ad26.COV2.S trial arm.

Study-wide results and limits: Post-vaccination breadth of spike-specific CD8+ and CD4+ T cell responses was reportedly substantial. Researchers reported similar non-spike TCR breadth in vaccine and placebo recipients.

The material sequenced was peripheral blood, taken in a trial of Ad26.COV2.S vaccine versus placebo. V gene TRBV29-1 combines with J gene TRBJ2-3; maybe TRBD2 (5 bases). This receptor was identified in a person between 18 and 65 years old who received the Ad26.COV2.S COVID-19 vaccine or a placebo. CDR3 nucleotides: TGCAGTGTTGGAACGGGGTTTAGCACAGATACGCAGTATTTT. Translated: CSVGTGFSTDTQYF.